These T cell receptor beta chains were read from a single sample in a study of cytomegalovirus exposure and HLA in healthy donors. The table came from immunoSEQ multiplex PCR; TCRdb's copy has only in-frame clones and leaves some out. This sample's table has fewer than 250,000 clones. Sequenced: PBMCs. These receptor sequences come from a woman aged 25 to 39 in good health and CMV-seropositive. Both conserved end residues are part of each CDR3. A D gene is named only where the DNA matches it firmly.

v_call	cdr3_length	j_call	d_call	cdr3_nt	cdr3_aa
TRBV4-1	15	TRBJ1-5	.	TGCGCCAGCAGCCAAGATGACAGGAGCAATCAGCCCCAGCATTTT	CASSQDDRSNQPQHF
TRBV11-2	13	TRBJ2-1	.	TGTGCCAGCAGCCGGGTCGGGTACAATGAGCAGTTCTTC	CASSRVGYNEQFF
TRBV18	14	TRBJ2-7	.	TGTGCCAGCTCACCCTCCAGGGGTGACTACGAGCAGTACTTC	CASSPSRGDYEQYF
TRBV27	14	TRBJ2-7	TRBD1	TGTGCCAGCAGCGACTCAGGGGGCTTCTACGAGCAGTACTTC	CASSDSGGFYEQYF
TRBV19	12	TRBJ2-5	.	TGTGCCAGTAGTATAACCGGAGAGACCCAGTACTTC	CASSITGETQYF
TRBV29-1	14	TRBJ1-3	.	TGCAGCGTTGACCGAAGGAGCTCTGGAAACACCATATATTTT	CSVDRRSSGNTIYF
TRBV15	15	TRBJ2-7	TRBD2	TGTGCCACCAGCAGAGAGGGGGGAGGGAGCTACGAGCAGTACTTC	CATSREGGGSYEQYF
TRBV5-1	16	TRBJ2-1	.	TGCGCCAGCAGCTTGGAACCGGACGGACTCTACAATGAGCAGTTCTTC	CASSLEPDGLYNEQFF
TRBV6-6	16	TRBJ1-2	TRBD1	TGTGCCAGCAGTCCCTCCCAGGGGGAGAGGAGCTATGGCTACACCTTC	CASSPSQGERSYGYTF
TRBV19	15	TRBJ2-5	TRBD1	TGTGCCAGTAACACCGGACAGGACAGGGGAGAGACCCAGTACTTC	CASNTGQDRGETQYF
TRBV29-1	14	TRBJ2-3	TRBD1	TGCAGCGTTGAGGGACAGGACTCCACAGATACGCAGTATTTT	CSVEGQDSTDTQYF
TRBV7-9	16	TRBJ2-5	TRBD2	TGTGCCAGCAGCTTAGCGGGAGTAGCGGGAGAAGAGACCCAGTACTTC	CASSLAGVAGEETQYF
TRBV5-6	16	TRBJ1-5	TRBD1	TGTGCCAGCAGCTTAAGTGCAGGGGGAGCCGGTCAGCCCCAGCATTTT	CASSLSAGGAGQPQHF
TRBV19	17	TRBJ1-5	.	TGTGCCAGAGCTCCCCCCGGGATGCAGGGGTTAAATCAGCCCCAGCATTTT	CARAPPGMQGLNQPQHF
TRBV5-4	14	TRBJ2-1	TRBD2	TGTGCCAGCAGCTTGACTAGCGTAAACAATGAGCAGTTCTTC	CASSLTSVNNEQFF
TRBV10-3	13	TRBJ2-7	TRBD2	TGTGCCATCAGTCGGGAGGCCCAAGGGGAGCAGTACTTC	CAISREAQGEQYF
TRBV6-1	12	TRBJ1-1	.	TGTGCCAGCACGGGGTCCTCGACTGAAGCTTTCTTT	CASTGSSTEAFF
TRBV4-1	15	TRBJ1-3	TRBD1	TGCGCCAGCAGCCAAGATCACAGGGGCCTGAACACCATATATTTT	CASSQDHRGLNTIYF
TRBV21-1	11	TRBJ1-2	.	TGTGCCAGCAGGCGGCCGCGTGGCTACACCTTC	CASRRPRGYTF
TRBV7-2	14	TRBJ1-1	TRBD1	TGTGCCAGCAGAACACAGGGGTTCGGTACTGAAGCTTTCTTT	CASRTQGFGTEAFF
TRBV7-8	16	TRBJ2-1	TRBD2	TGTGCCAGCAGTTACTGGGGGGGGAGCTCCTACAATGAGCAGTTCTTC	CASSYWGGSSYNEQFF
TRBV6-6	15	TRBJ1-4	.	TGTGCCAGCAGTTACATAGAGCGGGTTGACGAAAAACTGTTTTTT	CASSYIERVDEKLFF
TRBV5-1	14	TRBJ1-1	.	TGCGCCAGCAGCTTCCAGGGGAAGAACACTGAAGCTTTCTTT	CASSFQGKNTEAFF